This T cell receptor beta chain was identified during a study of blood T cell repertoires in COVID-19. Overall study context: The cDNA or gDNA used as material had been derived from T cells, B-cell-depleted T cells, or PBMCs.

For this clone: Other DNA sequences of this sample code for an identical CDR3.

The repertoire was sequenced with immunoSEQ multiplex PCR; TCRdb's copy has only in-frame clones and lacks some. The sample records about 440,000 clones, approximately 88% being singletons. Trimming stripped 2 bases from V and 1 base from J, with 9 bases between. The CDR3 spans 15 residues. Germline assignment: CDR1 SNHLY and CDR2 FYNNEI. The receptor was isolated from a woman between 50 and 59 years old with COVID-19, enrolled during active disease. The gene calls are TRBV2 and TRBJ1-5; TRBD1 might be the D (5 bases). What was sequenced was peripheral blood. The CDR3 here is CASSERRDSNQPQHF. The CDR3 nucleotides read TGTGCCAGCAGTGAAAGGCGGGACAGCAATCAGCCCCAGCATTTT. Using reference TRBV2 and TRBJ1-5 for the parts outside the CDR3, the full variable domain is EPEVTQTPSHQVTQMGQEVILRCVPISNHLYFYWYRQILGQKVEFLVSFYNNEISEKSEIFDDQFSVERPDGSNFTLKIRSTKLEDSAMYFCASSERRDSNQPQHFGDGTRLSIL.